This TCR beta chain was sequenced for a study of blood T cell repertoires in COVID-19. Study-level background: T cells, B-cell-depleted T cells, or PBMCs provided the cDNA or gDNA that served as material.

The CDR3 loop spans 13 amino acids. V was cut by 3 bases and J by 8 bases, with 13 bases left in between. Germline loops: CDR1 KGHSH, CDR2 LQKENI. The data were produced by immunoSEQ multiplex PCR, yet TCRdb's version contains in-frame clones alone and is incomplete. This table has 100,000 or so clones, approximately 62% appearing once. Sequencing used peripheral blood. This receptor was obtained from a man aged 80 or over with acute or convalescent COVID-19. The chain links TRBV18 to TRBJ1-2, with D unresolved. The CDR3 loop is CASSPSDTRGYTF. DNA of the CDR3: TGTGCCAGCTCACCTAGCGACACCCGCGGCTACACCTTC.